This TCR beta chain was captured in a study of identifying expanded T cells in peripheral blood. The CDR3 loop spans 15 amino acids. J gave up 5 bases and V 2 bases, and 5 bases lay outside the gene matches. Germline V CDR1 and CDR2: SNHLY, FYNNEI. There are a few counts of this clone. The antigen is undetermined. During the collection period, no donor immune events like infections were recorded. Study results and caveats: About 1.2 clones differed between technical replicates, versus about 15 and 19 over time.

Method: immunoSEQ multiplex PCR; TCRdb's copy keeps in-frame clones and lacks some. The table has 60,000 or so clones, about four fifths seen once. Sample: blood. This sequence joins TRBV2 and TRBJ1-5, with TRBD1 identical over 8 bases. The sequence was collected from a person aged 18-70 years in good health. CDR3 sequence (DNA): TGTGCCAGCAGTGAAAGGGACAGGCGGTATCAGCCCCAGCATTTT. Protein sequence: CASSERDRRYQPQHF.